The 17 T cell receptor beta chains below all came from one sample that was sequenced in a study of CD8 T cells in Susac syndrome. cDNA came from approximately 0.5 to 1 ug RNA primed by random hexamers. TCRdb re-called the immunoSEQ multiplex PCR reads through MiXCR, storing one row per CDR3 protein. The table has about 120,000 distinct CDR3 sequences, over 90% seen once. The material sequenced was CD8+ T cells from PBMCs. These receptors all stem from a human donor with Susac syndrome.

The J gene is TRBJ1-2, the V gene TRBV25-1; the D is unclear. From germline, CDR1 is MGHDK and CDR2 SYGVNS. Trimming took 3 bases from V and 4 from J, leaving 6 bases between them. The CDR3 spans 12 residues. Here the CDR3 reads CASSDGGYGYTF. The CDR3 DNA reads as TGTGCCAGCAGTGACGGCGGCTATGGCTACACCTTC.

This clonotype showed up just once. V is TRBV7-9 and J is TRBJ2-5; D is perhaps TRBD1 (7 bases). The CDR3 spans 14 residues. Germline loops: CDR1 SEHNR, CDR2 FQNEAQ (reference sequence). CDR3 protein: CATEGATSQETQYF. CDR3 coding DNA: TGTGCTACGGAGGGGGCTACCTCCCAAGAGACCCAGTACTTC.

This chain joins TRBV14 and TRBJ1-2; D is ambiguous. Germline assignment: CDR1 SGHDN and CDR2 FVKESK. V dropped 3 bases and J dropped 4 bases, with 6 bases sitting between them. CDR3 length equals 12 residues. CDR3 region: CASSHLSYGYTF. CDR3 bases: TGTGCCAGCAGCCATCTCTCCTATGGCTACACCTTC.

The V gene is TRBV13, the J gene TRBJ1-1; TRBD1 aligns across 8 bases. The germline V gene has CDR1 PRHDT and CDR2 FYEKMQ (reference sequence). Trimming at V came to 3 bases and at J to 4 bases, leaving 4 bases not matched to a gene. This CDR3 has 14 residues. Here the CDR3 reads CASSLTGVGTEAFF. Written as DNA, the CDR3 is TGTGCCAGCAGCTTGACAGGGGTTGGCACTGAAGCTTTCTTT.

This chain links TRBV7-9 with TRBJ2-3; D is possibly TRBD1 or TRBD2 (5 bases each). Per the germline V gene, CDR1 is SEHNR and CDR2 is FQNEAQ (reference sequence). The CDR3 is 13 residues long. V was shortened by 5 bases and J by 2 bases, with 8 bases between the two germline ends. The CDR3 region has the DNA TGTGCCAGCAGCGTGGGACCCACAGATACGCAGTATTTT. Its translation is CASSVGPTDTQYF.

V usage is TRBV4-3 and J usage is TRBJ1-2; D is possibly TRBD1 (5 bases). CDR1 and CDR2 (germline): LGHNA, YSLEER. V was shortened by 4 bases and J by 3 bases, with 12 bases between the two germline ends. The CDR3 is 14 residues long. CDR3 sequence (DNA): TGCGCCAGCAGCCCGCAGGGAGCGGACTATGGCTACACCTTC. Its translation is CASSPQGADYGYTF.

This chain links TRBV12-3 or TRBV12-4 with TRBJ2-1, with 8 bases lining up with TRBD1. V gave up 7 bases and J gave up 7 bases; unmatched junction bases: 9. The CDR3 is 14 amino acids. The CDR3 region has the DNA TGTGCCAGCATTTTCGGACAGGGACGGAATGAGCAGTTCTTC. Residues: CASIFGQGRNEQFF.

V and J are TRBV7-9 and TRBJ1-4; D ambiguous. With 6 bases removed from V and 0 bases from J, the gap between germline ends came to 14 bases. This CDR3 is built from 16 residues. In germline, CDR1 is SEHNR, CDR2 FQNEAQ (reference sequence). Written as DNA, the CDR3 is TGTGCCAGCAGTCAAGGAGCGGCCGCAACTAATGAAAAACTGTTTTTT. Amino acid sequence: CASSQGAAATNEKLFF.

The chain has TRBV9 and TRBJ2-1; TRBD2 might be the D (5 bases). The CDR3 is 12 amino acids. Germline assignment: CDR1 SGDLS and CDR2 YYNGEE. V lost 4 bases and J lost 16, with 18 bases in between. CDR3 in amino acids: CASSFDSSGVFF. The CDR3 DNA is TGTGCCAGCAGCTTCGACTCGTCCGGGGTCTTCTTC.

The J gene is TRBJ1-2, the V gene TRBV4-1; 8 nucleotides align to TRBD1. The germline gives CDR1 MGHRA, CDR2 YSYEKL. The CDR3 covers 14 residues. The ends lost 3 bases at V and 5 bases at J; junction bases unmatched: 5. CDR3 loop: CASSQATGVYGYTF. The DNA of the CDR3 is TGCGCCAGCAGCCAGGCGACAGGGGTGTATGGCTACACCTTC.

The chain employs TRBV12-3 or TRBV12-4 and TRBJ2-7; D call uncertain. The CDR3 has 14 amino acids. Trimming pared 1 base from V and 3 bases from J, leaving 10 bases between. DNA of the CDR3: TGTGCCAGCAGTTTAGTACCCCAAGGCTACGAGCAGTACTTC. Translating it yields CASSLVPQGYEQYF.

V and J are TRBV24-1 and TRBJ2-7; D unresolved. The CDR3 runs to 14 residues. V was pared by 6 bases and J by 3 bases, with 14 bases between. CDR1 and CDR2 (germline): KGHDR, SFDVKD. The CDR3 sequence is CATSIPISGYEQYF. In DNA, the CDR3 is TGTGCCACCAGTATCCCTATCTCGGGCTACGAGCAGTACTTC.

CDR3 DNA: TGTGCCAGCAGACCCTCTCGTGGGAATAAGGACGAGCAGTACTTC. Translation gives CASRPSRGNKDEQYF. The chain has TRBV6-2 or TRBV6-3 and TRBJ2-7; no clear D gene. The V and J ends lost 6 bases and 5 bases respectively, with 20 bases between them. The CDR3 is 15 residues long. Germline lookup yields CDR1 MNHEY and CDR2 SVGEGT.

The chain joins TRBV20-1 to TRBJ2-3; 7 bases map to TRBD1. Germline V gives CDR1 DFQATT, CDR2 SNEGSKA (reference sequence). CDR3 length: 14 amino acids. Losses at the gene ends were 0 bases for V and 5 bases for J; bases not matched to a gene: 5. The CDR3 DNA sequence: TGCAGTGCTAGAGATGTGACAGGGATAGATACGCAGTATTTT. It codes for CSARDVTGIDTQYF.

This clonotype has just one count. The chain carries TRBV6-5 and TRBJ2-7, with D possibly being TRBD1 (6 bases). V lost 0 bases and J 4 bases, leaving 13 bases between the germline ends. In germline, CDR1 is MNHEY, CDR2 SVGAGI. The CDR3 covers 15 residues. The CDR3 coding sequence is TGTGCCAGCAGTTACTCGCCAGGGGCCATATACGAGCAGTACTTC. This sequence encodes CASSYSPGAIYEQYF.

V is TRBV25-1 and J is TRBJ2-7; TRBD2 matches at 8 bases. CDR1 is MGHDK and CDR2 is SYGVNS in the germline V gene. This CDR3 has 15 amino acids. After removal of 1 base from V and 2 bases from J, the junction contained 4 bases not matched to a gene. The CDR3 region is CASSESGGVTYEQYF. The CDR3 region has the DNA TGTGCCAGCAGTGAATCGGGGGGGGTAACCTACGAGCAGTACTTC.

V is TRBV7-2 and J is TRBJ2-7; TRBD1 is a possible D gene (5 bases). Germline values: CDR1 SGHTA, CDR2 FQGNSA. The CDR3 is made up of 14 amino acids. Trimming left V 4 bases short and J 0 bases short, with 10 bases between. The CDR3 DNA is TGTGCCAGCAGCTCTGGGGCCGGCTCCTACGAGCAGTACTTC. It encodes CASSSGAGSYEQYF.